This T cell receptor (beta chain) was profiled in a study of T cell changes during pregnancy in multiple sclerosis (dated by TCRdb to the late 2010s). Some background on the complete study: The study looked at changes in the T cell repertoire across pregnancy in women with multiple sclerosis.

Via the germline V gene, CDR1 is SGHRS and CDR2 YFSETQ. Spanning cysteine to phenylalanine, the CDR3 consists of 16 amino acids. The CDR3 DNA has 48 bases and is translated from base 1. Unmatched junction bases come to 8, with V trimmed by 4 bases and J by 0 bases. This clone is a singleton in its sample. The specificity of this receptor is unknown. Base qualities are not provided; no much larger clone lies one nucleotide away. The protocol used for the library was the immunoSEQ multiplex PCR assay. TCRdb provides this immuneACCESS table in a form limited to in-frame rearrangements. Some clones are lacking; in checked studies, under half of them reflect an unresolved V gene, and why the rest are absent is not known. The sample yields just under 65,000 clones; approximately 93% were counted once. The ten largest clones add up to 3.2% of the sample.

The material sequenced was CD8+ T cells from peripheral blood mononuclear cells, taken in the second trimester of pregnancy. The clonotype was recovered from a female donor with multiple sclerosis, enrolled in a pregnancy study. This chain is built from TRBV5-1 and TRBJ2-3, with 7 central nucleotides matching TRBD2. The CDR3 reads as follows: CASSPVGGGSTDTQYF. At the DNA level, the sequence is TGCGCCAGCAGCCCCGTCGGGGGAGGGAGCACAGATACGCAGTATTTT.